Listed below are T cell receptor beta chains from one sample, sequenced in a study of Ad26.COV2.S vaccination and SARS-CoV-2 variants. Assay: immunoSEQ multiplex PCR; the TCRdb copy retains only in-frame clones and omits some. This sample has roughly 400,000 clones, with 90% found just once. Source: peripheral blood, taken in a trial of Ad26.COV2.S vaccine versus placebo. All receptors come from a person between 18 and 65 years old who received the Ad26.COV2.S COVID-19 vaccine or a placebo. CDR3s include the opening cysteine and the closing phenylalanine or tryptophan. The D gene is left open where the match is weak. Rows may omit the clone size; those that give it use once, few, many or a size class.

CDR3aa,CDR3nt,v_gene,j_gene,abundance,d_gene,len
CASSFRGLAGIYGEQFF,TGTGCCAGCAGCTTCCGGGGACTAGCGGGTATTTATGGTGAGCAGTTCTTC,TRBV11-2,TRBJ2-1,-,TRBD2,17
CASNHLGEDGYTF,TGTGCCAGTAATCATTTGGGGGAGGATGGCTACACCTTC,TRBV19,TRBJ1-2,-,-,13
CASRTGTAVGYTF,TGTGCCAGCAGAACCGGGACCGCCGTCGGCTACACCTTC,TRBV6-5,TRBJ1-2,-,-,13
CASSHPNRGRFIYEQYF,TGTGCCAGCAGCCACCCCAACAGGGGGCGTTTTATCTACGAGCAGTACTTC,TRBV5-8,TRBJ2-7,-,TRBD1,17
CASSSGTGDTGELFF,TGTGCCAGCAGCTCCGGGACAGGGGACACCGGGGAGCTGTTTTTT,TRBV11-2,TRBJ2-2,once,TRBD1,15
CASSRSPGTRNEQYF,TGTGCCAGCAGCCGTTCTCCTGGGACTAGGAACGAGCAGTACTTC,TRBV27,TRBJ2-7,-,TRBD2,15
CASSETRDRESF,TGTGCCAGCAGTGAAACTCGGGACAGGGAATCTTTT,TRBV6-1,TRBJ1-4,-,TRBD1,12
CASSTGGEETGELFF,TGTGCCAGCAGCACCGGGGGTGAAGAGACCGGGGAGCTGTTTTTT,TRBV28,TRBJ2-2,-,-,15
CAWSTNRQGARETQYF,TGTGCCTGGAGTACAAATCGACAGGGGGCGCGAGAGACCCAGTACTTC,TRBV30,TRBJ2-5,-,TRBD1,16
CASSYYPGANSPLHF,TGTGCCAGCAGTTATTACCCGGGAGCGAATTCACCCCTCCACTTT,TRBV27,TRBJ1-6,-,-,15
CASRDRGSYNSPLHF,TGTGCCAGCAGGGACAGGGGGTCCTATAATTCACCCCTCCACTTT,TRBV6-5,TRBJ1-6,-,TRBD1,15
CASSPQAGNYEQYF,TGTGCCAGCAGCCCACAAGCGGGGAACTACGAGCAGTACTTC,TRBV5-4,TRBJ2-7,-,TRBD2,14
CSARTGYTQYF,TGCAGCGCCCGGACAGGGTATACGCAGTATTTT,TRBV29-1,TRBJ2-3,-,TRBD1,11
CASSPDSLGNQPQHF,TGTGCCAGCAGCCCGGACAGTCTAGGCAATCAGCCCCAGCATTTT,TRBV2,TRBJ1-5,-,-,15
CASNSGSEGEAFF,TGTGCCAGCAACAGCGGGAGCGAGGGTGAAGCTTTCTTT,TRBV28,TRBJ1-1,-,-,13
CASRGDGTDTQYF,TGTGCCAGCAGGGGAGATGGCACAGATACGCAGTATTTT,TRBV9,TRBJ2-3,-,-,13
CASSLGGWEQYF,TGTGCCAGCAGCCTGGGAGGGTGGGAGCAGTACTTC,TRBV7-9,TRBJ2-7,-,TRBD2,12
CASSFVAGGFYEQYF,TGTGCCAGCAGTTTTGTAGCGGGAGGATTCTACGAGCAGTACTTC,TRBV27,TRBJ2-7,-,TRBD2,15
CASSLVVPGVGETQYF,TGTGCCAGCAGCTTAGTGGTTCCGGGGGTGGGAGAGACCCAGTACTTC,TRBV7-8,TRBJ2-5,-,-,16
CASRAEPYEQYF,TGTGCCAGCAGAGCGGAGCCCTACGAGCAGTACTTC,TRBV28,TRBJ2-7,-,-,12